This paragraph reports one TCR beta chain. Its target is unknown. This sample stems from a study of cytomegalovirus exposure and HLA in healthy donors. Whole-study results and caveats: Only CMV serostatus was available as immune exposure information. Earlier results showed most TCR beta V segments being productive about 87% or about 30% of the time. For cytomegalovirus status, the classifier reportedly gave diagnoses with high specificity and sensitivity.

The germline gives CDR1 SQVTM, CDR2 ANQGSEA. V was pared by 5 bases and J by 8 bases, with 17 bases of the junction left unmatched. The CDR3 is made up of 15 amino acids. It was with 60 Vbeta and 13 Jbeta primers that the PCR ran. Per the authors' pipeline: Roughly 73 million unique TCR beta chains, approximately 11 million of them shared, were counted by a later analysis. TCRdb keeps only in-frame clones here, not all; method: immunoSEQ multiplex PCR. V, J and clone size are those of that table, while D and trimming were read from the DNA. Of under 95,000 clones in the sample, less than 85% were seen once.

The chain joins TRBV29-1 to TRBJ1-2, with 7 bases lining up with TRBD1. Source material: PBMCs. The clonotype originates from a male donor in good health and CMV-seronegative. The CDR3 here is CSVNPGQVLQGGYTF. The CDR3 nucleotides read TGCAGCGTTAACCCCGGACAGGTCCTCCAGGGGGGCTACACCTTC.